Given below is one T cell receptor beta chain in context. The antigen remains unidentified. Germline CDR1 is SGHKS and CDR2 is YYEKEE (reference sequence). The CDR3 extends over 13 amino acids. V lost 3 bases and J lost 2, with 9 bases in between. These data originate in a study of cytomegalovirus exposure and HLA in healthy donors. The PCR made use of 60 Vbeta and 13 Jbeta primers. Libraries were prepared by immunoSEQ multiplex PCR; TCRdb keeps only in-frame clonotypes and omits some of them. This table holds roughly 140,000 clones, around 79% found once. Study conclusions and caveats: For TCR beta chains, V- and J-gene trimming was later linked to a missense DCLRE1C variant.

V and J are TRBV5-5 and TRBJ2-7; D is perhaps TRBD1 (5 bases). This TCR was recovered from a woman aged 40 to 55 in good health and CMV-seropositive. The sequenced material came from PBMCs. CDR3 loop: CASSSTGPYEQYF. For the CDR3, the DNA is TGTGCCAGCAGCTCCACAGGACCCTACGAGCAGTACTTC.